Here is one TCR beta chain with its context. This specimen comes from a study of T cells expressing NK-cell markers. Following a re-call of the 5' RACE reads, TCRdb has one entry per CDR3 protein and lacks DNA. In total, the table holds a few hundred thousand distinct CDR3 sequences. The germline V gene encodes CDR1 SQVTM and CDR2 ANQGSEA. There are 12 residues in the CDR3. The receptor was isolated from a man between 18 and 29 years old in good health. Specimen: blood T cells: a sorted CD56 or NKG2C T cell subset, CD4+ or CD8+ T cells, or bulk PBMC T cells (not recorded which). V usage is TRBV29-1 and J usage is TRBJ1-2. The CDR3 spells CSVEIWEYGYTF.